The source of this T cell receptor (beta chain) is a study of blood T cells in healthy people across ages. Sample-barcoded 5' priming and a J-beta primer mix drove a second PCR of roughly 7 to 11 cycles. MiXCR, run by TCRdb on the 5' RACE reads, gives a single entry per CDR3 protein. The sample lists 800,000 to 950,000 distinct CDR3 sequences; 35% to 40% were seen once. Study-wide findings and caveats: Among long-lived donors, naive CD4+ cells were more numerous and diversity higher than in aged donors.

This clonotype came up many times. Its antigen remains unidentified. The CDR3 length is 14 residues. Trimming at V came to 4 bases and at J to 0 bases, leaving 3 bases not matched to a gene. Germline V gene lookup returns CDR1 SGHRS and CDR2 YFSETQ. The sequence was obtained from a man younger than 30 in good health. Sequencing was carried out using blood. The rearrangement links TRBV5-1 to TRBJ1-2, with TRBD1 matching over 7 bases. The CDR3 bases are TGCGCCAGCAGCGCCGGGACAGCTAACTATGGCTACACCTTC. It translates to CASSAGTANYGYTF. Filled out from reference TRBV5-1 and TRBJ1-2, the complete variable domain reads KAGVTQTPRYLIKTRGQQVTLSCSPISGHRSVSWYQQTPGQGLQFLFEYFSETQRNKGNFPGRFSGRQFSNSRSEMNVSTLELGDSALYLCASSAGTANYGYTFGSGTRLTVV.